What follows is one TCR beta chain and its context. V was pared by 5 bases and J by 7 bases, with 3 bases of the junction left unmatched. The CDR3 is made up of 13 amino acids. Germline V CDR1 and CDR2: MNHEY, SVGAGI. The data originate from a study of control samples from healthy donors and cancer patients. Clones were read by immunoSEQ multiplex PCR, and TCRdb kept only the in-frame ones, dropping some. The sample holds tens of thousands of clones, 93% seen once. The clonotype was recovered from a middle-aged woman with lung cancer. The chain links TRBV6-5 to TRBJ1-5, with 9 bases fitting TRBD1. The sequencing sample was made of PBMCs. Written as DNA, the CDR3 is TGTGCCAGCAGTACCACAGGGGGCCAGCCCCAGCATTTT. Residues: CASSTTGGQPQHF.